This TCR beta chain derives from a study of blood T cell repertoires in COVID-19. The wider study: COVID-19 samples collected from the United States, Italy and Spain covered acute and convalescent phases. PBMCs, B-cell-depleted T cells, or T cells provided the cDNA or gDNA that made up the material.

How the authors handled the data: By means of reference gene primer amplification, nucleated cell counts were estimated. This table comes from immunoSEQ multiplex PCR, and its TCRdb copy is limited to in-frame clones, with some not included. Clone size and V and J calls were adopted from that table, with D and trimming inferred from the DNA. The profile shows just under 30,000 clones, approximately 80% of them singletons. Germline lookup yields CDR1 MNHEY and CDR2 SMNVEV (reference sequence). V lost 5 bases and J 0 bases, leaving 14 bases between the germline ends. The length of the CDR3 is 15 residues.

This receptor was taken from a woman in her 70s with acute or convalescent COVID-19. The rearrangement links TRBV27 to TRBJ2-7; maybe TRBD2 (6 bases). The sample was peripheral blood. The CDR3 reads CASSPQGLDSYEQYF. The DNA for the CDR3 is TGTGCCAGCAGTCCCCAGGGACTCGACTCCTACGAGCAGTACTTC.